The entry below gives a single T cell receptor (beta chain) sequence along with its context. Its recognized antigen is unknown. No much larger clone is present one base from it, and per-base qualities are unavailable. The library was made by the immunoSEQ multiplex PCR assay. Imported from immuneACCESS, the table was reduced by TCRdb to in-frame sequences with V and J called. These copies leave out some clones; in studies compared against another copy, an unresolved V gene accounts for under half, and the cause of the remainder is not known. The sample profile shows 110,000 to 150,000 clones; 92% of them were found once. The biggest ten clones account for approximately 11% of the sample. Trimming at the junction amounts to 0 bases on V and 7 bases on J, and the germline ends lie 10 bases apart. Measured from the cysteine to the phenylalanine, the CDR3 is 14 residues long. Only CDR3 DNA remains: 42 bases, in frame from the first base. Sequences MNHEY (CDR1) and SVGEGT (CDR2) are obtained from the germline V gene.

This sample is drawn from a study of control samples from healthy donors and cancer patients (dated by TCRdb to about 2020). The chain joins TRBV6-2 or TRBV6-3 to TRBJ1-5; the D segment could be TRBD1, given 6 matching bases. The sequenced sample consisted of blood. The TCR originated in a young man in good health. The DNA is TGTGCCAGCAGTTACTCCGAACAGGGCCAGCCCCAGCATTTT. It encodes CASSYSEQGQPQHF.